The rows below give T cell receptor beta chains drawn from one sample of a study of vaccination and CD4 T cells after COVID-19. TCRdb analysed the PCR reads with MiXCR anew, one entry per CDR3 protein. The table has 25,000 to 30,000 distinct CDR3 sequences, roughly a third seen once; the top ten hold about 3.3%. These receptors have no identified antigens. The material was CD4+ T cells from blood, cultured in vitro, obtained about 7 months after SARS-CoV-2 vaccination. These receptors were taken from a human donor who had recovered from COVID-19. The CDR3 runs from the conserved cysteine through the conserved F or W. D genes are given only for firm matches. Only some rows state a clone size, as once, few, many or a class for expanded clones.

TRBJ2-7 | - | - | TRBV12-3/TRBV12-4 | TGTGCCAGCGGACTATTAGGGTCCTACGAGCAGTACTTC | CASGLLGSYEQYF
TRBJ2-7 | - | TRBD1 | TRBV28 | TGTGCCAGCAGCCCGACTGCGGGACAGGGCCTCGAGCAGTACTTC | CASSPTAGQGLEQYF
TRBJ1-1 | - | - | TRBV7-2 | TGTGCCAGCAGCTTACCTGGGGGCTTCGGGAACACTGAAGCTTTCTTT | CASSLPGGFGNTEAFF
TRBJ2-2 | - | TRBD2 | TRBV6-2/TRBV6-3 | TGTGCCAGCACCTACTCTAGCGGGAGGTACACCGGGGAGCTGTTTTTT | CASTYSSGRYTGELFF
TRBJ2-1 | - | TRBD2 | TRBV25-1 | TGTGCCAGCAAAAGGACTAGCGGGAACTACAATGAGCAGTTCTTC | CASKRTSGNYNEQFF
TRBJ1-5 | few | - | TRBV20-1 | TGCAGTGCTAGAGACATTTTTGGTGGTCAGCCCCAGCATTTT | CSARDIFGGQPQHF
TRBJ2-7 | - | - | TRBV6-4 | TGTGCCAGCAGGGAGAGGGCGTTGCAGTACTTC | CASRERALQYF
TRBJ2-5 | - | - | TRBV29-1 | TGCAGCGTTGAAGATGAAGGTCGCAGGGATCGCGGTACCCAGTACTTC | CSVEDEGRRDRGTQYF
TRBJ1-5 | medium-sized | - | TRBV20-1 | TGCAGTGCCGTCGAGGGAGGGCAGCCCCAGCATTTT | CSAVEGGQPQHF
TRBJ2-3 | - | TRBD1 | TRBV9 | TGTGCCAGCAGCCGACAGGGGACAGATACGCAGTATTTT | CASSRQGTDTQYF
TRBJ1-5 | - | TRBD1 | TRBV5-6 | TGTGCCAGCAGCGCGACAGGGGCAGGGCAGCCCCAGCATTTT | CASSATGAGQPQHF
TRBJ1-2 | - | - | TRBV6-1 | TGTGCCAGCATCCTCCTCGGGATTGGAGGCTATGGCTACACCTTC | CASILLGIGGYGYTF
TRBJ2-5 | few | TRBD2 | TRBV20-1 | TGCAGTGCCCCTGGGGGGGGAATGAAGACCCAGTACTTC | CSAPGGGMKTQYF
TRBJ2-3 | - | TRBD2 | TRBV20-1 | TGCAGTGGACCCGACGCACTAGCGGTCAGGGGTTCAGATACGCAGTATTTT | CSGPDALAVRGSDTQYF
TRBJ2-3 | - | - | TRBV10-2 | TGCGCCAGCAGGTTGTTCACAGATACGCAGTATTTT | CASRLFTDTQYF
TRBJ2-3 | few | - | TRBV7-9 | TGTGCCAGCAGCTCCACAGAGGGGATCACGCAGTATTTT | CASSSTEGITQYF
TRBJ1-2 | few | TRBD1 | TRBV7-8 | TGTGCCAGCAGCCCAAGACAGGGGCGACAAGGCTACACCTTC | CASSPRQGRQGYTF
TRBJ2-1 | - | - | TRBV28 | TGTGCCAGCAATTTGTCCGGGGAAGGATACAATGAGCAGTTCTTC | CASNLSGEGYNEQFF
TRBJ2-3 | - | TRBD1 | TRBV19 | TGTGCCAGTAGAGGGACAGGCACAGATACGCAGTATTTT | CASRGTGTDTQYF
TRBJ2-7 | few | TRBD2 | TRBV27 | TGTGCCAGCAGTTTAGCCCGCGTCGGACTAGCCCACGAGCAGTACTTC | CASSLARVGLAHEQYF
TRBJ2-7 | few | - | TRBV5-1 | TGCGCCAGCAGCTCGGGACTCGAACCCTACGAGCAGTACTTC | CASSSGLEPYEQYF
TRBJ1-1 | - | - | TRBV10-2 | TGCGCCAGCAGTGGGGTTGAGCGGTTGGCTTTCTTT | CASSGVERLAFF
TRBJ2-3 | few | TRBD1 | TRBV27 | TGTGCCAGCACCTCCCTTGGAGAGCCGGGACAGGGGCGAGATACGCAGTATTTT | CASTSLGEPGQGRDTQYF
TRBJ1-1 | - | - | TRBV7-9 | TGTGCCAGCAGCTCCCGGTCGGGTTTAACTGAAGCTTTCTTT | CASSSRSGLTEAFF
TRBJ2-4 | few | TRBD1 | TRBV7-9 | TGTGCCAGCAGCCCGACAGGGGGGACCAAAAACATTCAGTACTTC | CASSPTGGTKNIQYF
TRBJ1-1 | - | TRBD1 | TRBV7-9 | TGTGCCAGCAGCTCCCTAGTGGGCCACGGGACAGGAGAAGCTTTCTTT | CASSSLVGHGTGEAFF
TRBJ1-5 | few | - | TRBV10-3 | TGTGCCATCAGTGAGTCTGGAGGGAATCAGCCCCAGCATTTT | CAISESGGNQPQHF
TRBJ2-5 | medium-sized | - | TRBV28 | TGTGCCAGCAGTTTCGGGGCGGTGAAGACCCAGTACTTC | CASSFGAVKTQYF
TRBJ2-3 | once | - | TRBV28 | TGTGCCAGCAGCTCCGGGAGTCAAGGAAGGCGTCATACGCAGTATTTT | CASSSGSQGRRHTQYF
TRBJ1-5 | few | - | TRBV20-1 | TGCAGTGCTAGTACTACAGCCAATCAGCCCCAGCATTTT | CSASTTANQPQHF
TRBJ1-2 | - | - | TRBV20-1 | TGCAGTGCTAGATCCCGGGCCACGTATGGCTACACCTTC | CSARSRATYGYTF
TRBJ1-1 | - | TRBD1 | TRBV28 | TGTGCCAGCAGCTCTTTAGGACAGGGGGGGACGTCTTTCTTT | CASSSLGQGGTSFF
TRBJ2-5 | - | TRBD2 | TRBV24-1 | TGTGCCACCGCGGCTGGCGGGAGCCAAGAGACCCAGTACTTC | CATAAGGSQETQYF
TRBJ2-3 | - | - | TRBV2 | TGTGCCAGCACTCTCCAGGGGCCAGATACGCAGTATTTT | CASTLQGPDTQYF
TRBJ2-1 | few | TRBD2 | TRBV30 | TGTGCCTGGGCACGCTTAGCGGGAGAAATGAATGAGCAGTTCTTC | CAWARLAGEMNEQFF
TRBJ1-5 | medium-sized | - | TRBV20-1 | TGCAGTGCTAGTCGGGTGGCCAACAATCAGCCCCAGCATTTT | CSASRVANNQPQHF
TRBJ2-4 | - | - | TRBV18 | TGTGCCAGCTCACCCGGGACTCCGGGGGACATTCAGTACTTC | CASSPGTPGDIQYF
TRBJ2-7 | - | TRBD2 | TRBV12-3/TRBV12-4 | TGTGCCAGCAGAGTAACTAGCGGCGAGCAGTACTTC | CASRVTSGEQYF
TRBJ1-2 | - | - | TRBV18 | TGTGCCAGCTCAGGCGGGACAACGAATGAGGGCTACACCTTC | CASSGGTTNEGYTF
TRBJ2-5 | - | - | TRBV28 | TGTGCCAGCAGCCCCGGCTGGGAGACCCAGTACTTC | CASSPGWETQYF
TRBJ2-5 | - | TRBD2 | TRBV5-5 | TGTGCCAGCAGCGTAGTAGCGGGAGTTCAAGAGACCCAGTACTTC | CASSVVAGVQETQYF
TRBJ2-2 | - | - | TRBV29-1 | TGCAGCGCATCAGACACCGGGGAGCTGTTTTTT | CSASDTGELFF
TRBJ2-2 | - | - | TRBV28 | TGTGCCAGCAGTTTATGGAACGGGGAGCTGTTTTTT | CASSLWNGELFF
TRBJ2-5 | - | - | TRBV19 | TGTGCCAGTAGTATGAACAACCAAGAGACCCAGTACTTC | CASSMNNQETQYF
TRBJ2-1 | - | - | TRBV19 | TGTGCCAGTAGTATAGGACCCCAGAGAGCGCGAAGCTCCTACAATGAGCAGTTCTTC | CASSIGPQRARSSYNEQFF
TRBJ1-1 | - | - | TRBV19 | TGTGCTCTGCAGGGTAAGGGGAACACTGAAGCTTTCTTT | CALQGKGNTEAFF
TRBJ2-7 | - | TRBD1 | TRBV2 | TGTGCCAGCAGTGAAGCGCTTTGGGCAGGGGGCACCTACGAGCAGTACTTC | CASSEALWAGGTYEQYF
TRBJ2-3 | few | - | TRBV7-9 | TGTGCCAGCAGCTTTTTGGACAGACCAAGCACAGATACGCAGTATTTT | CASSFLDRPSTDTQYF
TRBJ2-1 | few | - | TRBV6-1 | TGTGCCAGCACAGGGGACAATGAGCAGTTCTTC | CASTGDNEQFF
TRBJ2-1 | few | - | TRBV7-8 | TGTGCCAGCAGCCAAGGTCGGGTTTCGACCTACAATGAGCAGTTCTTC | CASSQGRVSTYNEQFF
TRBJ1-5 | - | - | TRBV6-5 | TGTGCCAGCAGTTACTTAGGCAGGGGCGATCAGCCCCAGCATTTT | CASSYLGRGDQPQHF
TRBJ2-1 | few | - | TRBV24-1 | TGTGCCACCGCCCAAGGGAGCTCCTACAATGAGCAGTTCTTC | CATAQGSSYNEQFF
TRBJ2-5 | medium-sized | TRBD2 | TRBV20-1 | TGCAGTGCTAGAGATGTTTCGGGAGGGGCCCAAGAGACCCAGTACTTC | CSARDVSGGAQETQYF
TRBJ2-7 | - | - | TRBV4-2 | TGTGCCAGCAGCCAAGTGGGGGTACAGAGCTACGAGCAGTACTTC | CASSQVGVQSYEQYF
TRBJ2-1 | - | TRBD2 | TRBV20-1 | TGCAGTGCTGTCTCTGGACTAGCGGAAGACAATGAGCAGTTCTTC | CSAVSGLAEDNEQFF
TRBJ2-6 | - | TRBD2 | TRBV19 | TGTGCCAGTAGTACTTTGGGACGGGGGGGACCTGGGGCCAACGTCCTGACCTTC | CASSTLGRGGPGANVLTF